This TCR beta chain is drawn from a study of Tregs in tolerant kidney transplant recipients. Study background: CD4+CD25+CD127- cells came from roughly 3-day belatacept mixed lymphocyte reactions, some with roughly five-day graft donor restimulation. Sorting used antibodies to exclude donor cells. Study findings and constraints: Validation in larger populations is needed because few patients were studied. The most relevant donor-specific Treg TCRbeta repertoire apparently came from expansion with activated donor B cells.

Using immunoSEQ multiplex PCR, the repertoire was profiled, and TCRdb retains in-frame clones only, with some absent. This repertoire shows under 50,000 clones, around 95% found once; its top ten account for 0.3% to 0.4%. CDR3 size: 10 residues. In its sample, this clone was seen a few times. As yet, its antigen is unknown. The TCR originated in a human donor in good health. V and J are TRBV21-1 and TRBJ2-1; the D call TRBD1 from the table was never checked on the DNA. TRBV21-1 is flagged as a pseudogene. The sequencing input was Tregs from blood cultured with allogeneic cells. The CDR3 nucleotides are TGTGCCAGCAGCAAAGGGGGCGGATTCTTC. This codes for CASSKGGGFF.